Included here is one T cell receptor (beta chain) sequence, with context. Its antigen is as yet unknown. The data were obtained in a study of cytotoxic CD8 clonotypes in ibrutinib-treated CLL. At the level of the study: The study included under twelve relapsed/refractory and under 16 treatment-naive patients; roughly 18 had IGHV unmutated disease. Mean per-sample yields comprised 255,043 productive templates and tens of thousands of productive rearrangements.

Whole-study results and caveats: Baseline clonality exceeded age-matched healthy donors and tracked circulating CD8+ T-cell counts.

From cryopreserved PBMCs came 2 to 2.5 micrograms of genomic DNA used for TCR beta libraries. The data were produced by immunoSEQ multiplex PCR, yet TCRdb's version contains in-frame clones alone and is incomplete. The sample shows under 300,000 clones, roughly three quarters of them seen only once. V lost 1 base and J lost 3; bases outside the gene matches: 3. Germline V gives CDR1 SGHRS, CDR2 YFSETQ. The CDR3 sequence is 15 residues long. The sequence was obtained from a human donor with chronic lymphocytic leukemia. V is TRBV5-1 and J is TRBJ2-3; 9 bases agree with TRBD2. The sample consisted of PBMCs, taken at disease progression, from a patient treated with ibrutinib. The CDR3: CASSLTSGYTDTQYF. The DNA of the CDR3 is TGCGCCAGCAGCTTGACTAGCGGGTATACAGATACGCAGTATTTT.